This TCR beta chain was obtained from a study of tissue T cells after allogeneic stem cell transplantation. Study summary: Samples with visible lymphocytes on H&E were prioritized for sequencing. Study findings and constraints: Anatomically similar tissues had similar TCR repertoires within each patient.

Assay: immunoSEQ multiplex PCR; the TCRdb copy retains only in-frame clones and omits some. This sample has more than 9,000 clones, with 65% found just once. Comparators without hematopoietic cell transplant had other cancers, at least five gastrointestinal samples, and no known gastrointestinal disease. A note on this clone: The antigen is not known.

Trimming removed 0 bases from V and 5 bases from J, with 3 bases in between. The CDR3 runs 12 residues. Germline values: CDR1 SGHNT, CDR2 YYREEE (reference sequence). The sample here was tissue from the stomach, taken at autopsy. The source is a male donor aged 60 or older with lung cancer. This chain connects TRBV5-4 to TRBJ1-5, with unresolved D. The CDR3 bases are TGTGCCAGCAGCTTGGGGGATCAGCCCCAGCATTTT. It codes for CASSLGDQPQHF.